A selection of T cell receptor beta chains follows, all from one sample in a study of T cells in Graves' hyperthyroidism and ophthalmopathy. TCRdb re-derived calls from the multiplex PCR reads in MiXCR, one entry per CDR3 protein. Among about 210,000 distinct CDR3 sequences listed, more than 15% were seen once. Source material: blood. Receptor source: a man aged 45-65 years with Graves' hyperthyroidism. Each CDR3 is given with its conserved first and last residue. The order of the fields is J gene, clone size, D gene, V gene, CDR3 DNA, CDR3 protein. The D gene is left open where the match is weak. Clone size is given for some rows only: seen once, a few or many times, or a class if the clone is expanded.

TRBJ2-2	few	NA	TRBV4-2	TGTGCCAGCAGCCAACCACCCCGGGACGGGGAGCTGTTTTTT	CASSQPPRDGELFF
TRBJ1-1	many	TRBD1	TRBV28	TGTGCCAGCAGTGCAGCAGGGGGCAGGACTGAAGCTTTCTTT	CASSAAGGRTEAFF
TRBJ1-2	many	TRBD1	TRBV28	TGTGTCAGTGGGGTGGACAGGGGATTACTCTATGGCTACACCTTC	CVSGVDRGLLYGYTF
TRBJ1-5	few	NA	TRBV10-3	TGTGCCATCAGTGGGGGCGCGGGGCCCAATCAGCCCCAGCATTTT	CAISGGAGPNQPQHF
TRBJ2-1	many	NA	TRBV5-1	TGCGCCAGCAGCTTCGGGGTAGACAATGAGCAGTTCTTC	CASSFGVDNEQFF
TRBJ2-2	NA	TRBD2	TRBV4-3	TGCGCCAGCAGCCAAGATCGGGGACTAGCGGGAGGAGGGACCGGGGAGCTGTTTTTT	CASSQDRGLAGGGTGELFF
TRBJ1-5	NA	NA	TRBV10-2	TGCGCCAGCAGTGCTGGAGGGCCCCAAGGGAATCAGCCCCAGCATTTT	CASSAGGPQGNQPQHF
TRBJ1-2	many	TRBD1	TRBV3-1	TGTGCCAGCAGCCCCCGGGACAGGGCTGGCTACACCTTC	CASSPRDRAGYTF
TRBJ2-7	many	NA	TRBV30	TGTGCCTGGAGTGTGGTCGCGGGCCACGAGCAGTACTTC	CAWSVVAGHEQYF
TRBJ1-1	NA	NA	TRBV7-9	TGTGCCAGCAGCTTTCTGGCGCGGGCTGAAGCTTTCTTT	CASSFLARAEAFF
TRBJ1-1	few	NA	TRBV5-1	TGCGCCAGCAGCTCGTCCGCGAGTAACACTGAAGCTTTCTTT	CASSSSASNTEAFF
TRBJ1-1	NA	NA	TRBV4-1	TGCGCCAGCAGCCAAGTAGGGGATATGAACACTGAAGCTTTCTTT	CASSQVGDMNTEAFF
TRBJ1-5	many	NA	TRBV3-1	TGTGCCAGCAGCCAGGGGAGAGGTCAGCCCCAGCATTTT	CASSQGRGQPQHF
TRBJ2-2	NA	NA	TRBV5-4	TGTGCCAGCAGCTCCACGACCTCACACGGGGAGCTGTTTTTT	CASSSTTSHGELFF
TRBJ2-1	many	NA	TRBV2	TGTGCCAGCAGCGCCTCAGGGACATGGGGGGAGTGGAGCTCCTACAATGAGCAGTTCTTC	CASSASGTWGEWSSYNEQFF
TRBJ2-7	many	TRBD2	TRBV28	TGTGCCAGCAGTTCCAGGACTAGCGGGAGGTTTGGGCAGTACTTC	CASSSRTSGRFGQYF
TRBJ1-2	NA	NA	TRBV5-6	TGTGCCAGCAGCAGGGGACGCTCTTATGGCTACACCTTC	CASSRGRSYGYTF
TRBJ1-5	few	NA	TRBV6-2/TRBV6-3	TGTGCCAGCAGTTACGCGTACAGGCCCAATCAGCCCCAGCATTTC	CASSYAYRPNQPQHF
TRBJ2-1	many	NA	TRBV11-2	TGTGCCAGCAGCACCCTTCGCGGCCGCGTCTACAATGAGCAGTTCTTC	CASSTLRGRVYNEQFF
TRBJ1-2	NA	NA	TRBV10-2	TGCGCCAGCAGCCTTGACGGCTTCTATGGCTACACCTTC	CASSLDGFYGYTF
TRBJ2-5	NA	TRBD2	TRBV7-9	TGTGCCAGCAGCTTAATGAGCGGGAGCCAAGAGACCCAGTACTTC	CASSLMSGSQETQYF
TRBJ2-1	NA	NA	TRBV11-2	TGTGCCAGCAGCTTTACGGGGGTAGAGGGCTACAATGAGCAGTTCTTC	CASSFTGVEGYNEQFF
TRBJ2-3	few	TRBD2	TRBV5-4	TGTGCCTGGGAGATAGCGGGAGGCACCACAGATACGCAGTATTTT	CAWEIAGGTTDTQYF
TRBJ2-5	many	NA	TRBV18	TGTGCCAGCTCACCACCGAACCGGACGTACCAAGAGACCCAGTACTTC	CASSPPNRTYQETQYF
TRBJ2-3	NA	NA	TRBV6-2/TRBV6-3	TGTGCCAGCAGTAATACAGGGGATACGCAGTATTTT	CASSNTGDTQYF
TRBJ2-7	many	TRBD1	TRBV29-1	TGCAGCGCCTTAACAGGGGGCACGTACGAGCAGTACTTC	CSALTGGTYEQYF
TRBJ2-6	few	NA	TRBV7-9	TGTGCCAGCAGCTTAAGCCCTGGGCAGGTGGGTTACTCTGGGGCCAACGTCCTGACTTTC	CASSLSPGQVGYSGANVLTF
TRBJ2-4	NA	NA	TRBV7-2	TGTGCCAGCAGCTTAGGGACAACCCAAAACATTCAGTACTTC	CASSLGTTQNIQYF
TRBJ2-3	NA	TRBD2	TRBV11-2	TGTGCCAGCAGTCAGGGACTAGCGGGAGGGCCGTCTAGCACAGATACGCAGTATTTT	CASSQGLAGGPSSTDTQYF
TRBJ2-7	many	NA	TRBV4-3	TGCGCCAGCAGCCAAGTTTCCTGGGAGGACGAGCAGTACTTC	CASSQVSWEDEQYF
TRBJ2-5	NA	TRBD2	TRBV6-1	TGTGCCAGCAGTCGGTGGCGGGAGGGGCGGGAGACCCAGTACTTC	CASSRWREGRETQYF
TRBJ1-2	many	NA	TRBV6-1	TGTGCCAGCAGTGACCGCACCTATGGCTACACCTTC	CASSDRTYGYTF
TRBJ2-7	few	TRBD2	TRBV5-5	TGTGCCAGCAGCTTGGGACCAACAGGGCCAGCGGGAGGAGAGCAGTACTTC	CASSLGPTGPAGGEQYF
TRBJ2-3	NA	NA	TRBV6-2/TRBV6-3	TGTGCCAGGACCGGGACCACGCAGTATTTT	CARTGTTQYF
TRBJ2-2	few	TRBD2	TRBV11-2	TGTGCCAGCAGCCGACGGGAGGCCGGGGAGCTGTTTTTT	CASSRREAGELFF
TRBJ2-1	few	NA	TRBV2	TGTGCCAGTAGTGGGGGAAGGGGTTACAATGAGCAGTTCTTC	CASSGGRGYNEQFF
TRBJ2-3	NA	NA	TRBV9	TGTGCCAGCAGCGTAGGTGGGGGGTCGGGCACAGATACGCAGTATTTT	CASSVGGGSGTDTQYF
TRBJ2-1	many	NA	TRBV28	TGTGCCAGCACCCGGACTGCAATCAATGAGCAGTTCTTC	CASTRTAINEQFF
TRBJ2-5	NA	NA	TRBV11-2	TGTGCCAGCAGCTTAGACTGGGGCAGCCAAGAGACCCAGTACTTC	CASSLDWGSQETQYF
TRBJ2-1	NA	NA	TRBV9	TGTGCCAGCAGCGTAGGGTTAAGCTCCCACAATGAGCAGTTCTTC	CASSVGLSSHNEQFF
TRBJ2-2	NA	NA	TRBV7-3	TGTGCCAGCAGCCCCCCCGGAGGCGGGGAGCTGTTTTTT	CASSPPGGGELFF
TRBJ2-1	NA	NA	TRBV9	TGTGCCAGCAGCCCCCATTGGACGGGAGCCTACAATGAGCAGTTCTTC	CASSPHWTGAYNEQFF
TRBJ2-1	few	TRBD2	TRBV7-9	TGTGCCAGCAGCTTACGACCTAGCGGGAGCACGCATGAGCAGTTCTTC	CASSLRPSGSTHEQFF
TRBJ1-2	many	NA	TRBV25-1	TGTGCCAGCAGGCTAGGGGCCCATGGCTACACCTTC	CASRLGAHGYTF
TRBJ2-3	many	TRBD2	TRBV7-3	TGTGCCAGCAGTCTAGGACTAGCTAGCACAGATACGCAGTATTTT	CASSLGLASTDTQYF
TRBJ2-1	NA	TRBD1	TRBV9	TGTGCCAGCAGTGTAGACAGGGGTCACTACAATGAGCAGTTCTTC	CASSVDRGHYNEQFF
TRBJ2-5	many	TRBD1	TRBV20-1	TGCAGTGCTAGGAAACAGGGGGCAAGGAAAGAGACCCAGTACTTC	CSARKQGARKETQYF
TRBJ2-3	many	NA	TRBV7-8	TGTGCCAGCAGCTTAGGGACCCCCAACTCGAACACAGATACGCAGTATTTT	CASSLGTPNSNTDTQYF
TRBJ2-1	NA	TRBD1	TRBV5-1	TGCGCCAGCAGCTTGGACCCCGGGACAGGGTCCTACAATGAGCAGTTCTTC	CASSLDPGTGSYNEQFF
TRBJ2-7	many	TRBD1	TRBV20-1	TGCAGTGCTCAAGGGATTAGACAGGGCCGCTACGAGCAGTACTTC	CSAQGIRQGRYEQYF
TRBJ2-3	many	TRBD1	TRBV20-1	TGCAGTGCTAGCGACAGGGGGCAGGGTAGAAGCACAGATACGCAGTATTTT	CSASDRGQGRSTDTQYF
TRBJ1-2	many	NA	TRBV28	TGTGCCAGCAGTTTAAACCCTTCTTATGGCTACACCTTC	CASSLNPSYGYTF
TRBJ2-3	many	NA	TRBV11-2	TGTGCCAGCAGCTTAGTCGGGGGAAAGACAGATACGCAGTATTTT	CASSLVGGKTDTQYF
TRBJ1-5	NA	NA	TRBV20-1	TGCAGTGCTAGAGGGAGGGATCAGCCCCAGCATTTT	CSARGRDQPQHF
TRBJ2-1	many	NA	TRBV11-3	TGTGCCAGCAGCCCGGGGACTGCGGAGGAGTATTTGGATGAGCAGTTCTTC	CASSPGTAEEYLDEQFF
TRBJ2-6	NA	NA	TRBV29-1	TGCAGCGTTCACAACGAGGGGTCCTCTGGGGCCAACGTCCTGACTTTC	CSVHNEGSSGANVLTF